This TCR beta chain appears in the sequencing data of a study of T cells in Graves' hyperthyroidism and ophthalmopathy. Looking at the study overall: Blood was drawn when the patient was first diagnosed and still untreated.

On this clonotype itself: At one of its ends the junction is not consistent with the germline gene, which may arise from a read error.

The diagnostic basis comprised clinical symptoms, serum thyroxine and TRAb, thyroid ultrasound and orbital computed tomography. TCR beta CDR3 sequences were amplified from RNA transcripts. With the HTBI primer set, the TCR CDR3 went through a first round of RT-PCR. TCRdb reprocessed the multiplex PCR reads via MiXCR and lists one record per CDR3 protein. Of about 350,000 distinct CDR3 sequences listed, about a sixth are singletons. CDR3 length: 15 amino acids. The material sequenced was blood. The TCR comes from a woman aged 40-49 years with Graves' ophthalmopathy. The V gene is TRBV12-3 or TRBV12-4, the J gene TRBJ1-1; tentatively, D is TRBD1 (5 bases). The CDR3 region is CATSDARGVGTEAYF. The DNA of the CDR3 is TGTGCCACCAGTGACGCGAGAGGGGTGGGCACTGAAGCTTACTTT.